The 21 T cell receptor beta chains listed next were all sequenced from one sample in a study of technical replicates of blood from a handful of donors. Sequencing was performed with immunoSEQ multiplex PCR; in TCRdb, only in-frame clones are kept and a portion is missing. The table shows 65,000 to 95,000 clones, with about 97% occurring only once. Source material: T cells isolated from PBMCs. The origin of the receptors is a human donor in good health.

The chain employs TRBV28 and TRBJ1-4, with 9 bases lining up with TRBD1. This CDR3 comprises 20 residues. The germline CDR1 and CDR2 sequences are MDHEN and SYDVKM. V shed 2 bases and J 7 bases; nucleotides not matched to a gene: 20. CDR3 loop: CASSLRLGTGWNHLGEKLFF. CDR3 DNA: TGTGCCAGCAGTTTACGCCTAGGGACAGGGTGGAATCATTTGGGTGAAAAACTGTTTTTT.

The chain has TRBV18 and TRBJ2-3, with 8 bases aligning to TRBD2. This CDR3 contains 15 residues. V dropped 3 bases and J dropped 8; count of bases not matched to a gene: 10. Germline assignment: CDR1 KGHSH and CDR2 LQKENI. The CDR3, as DNA: TGTGCCAGCTCACCCCCGGGACTAGTAATTGGTACGCAGTATTTT. This sequence encodes CASSPPGLVIGTQYF.

This sequence joins TRBV7-9 and TRBJ1-2, with 9 bases identical to TRBD1. The CDR3 is made up of 14 amino acids. The ends lost 5 bases at V and 2 bases at J; junction bases unmatched: 3. The germline V gene encodes CDR1 SEHNR and CDR2 FQNEAQ (reference sequence). CDR3 DNA sequence: TGTGCCAGCAGCGAGGGACAGGGAAACTATGGCTACACCTTC. It specifies CASSEGQGNYGYTF.

The chain carries TRBV4-1 and TRBJ2-1; TRBD2 matches 8 bases. The length of the CDR3 is 17 residues. The trim removed 0 bases at V and 5 bases at J, leaving 9 bases unmatched. Germline V lookup: CDR1 MGHRA, CDR2 YSYEKL. Here the CDR3 DNA reads TGCGCCAGCAGCCAAGAATCGAGCGGGAGATGGAACAATGAGCAGTTCTTC. Its translation is CASSQESSGRWNNEQFF.

CDR3 bases: TGTGCCAGTAGCAACCCGGGAGAGCAGGGCTACGAGCAGTACTTC. This gives the protein CASSNPGEQGYEQYF. This chain joins TRBV19 and TRBJ2-7, with D possibly TRBD2 on 6 matching bases. V was cut by 6 bases and J by 3 bases, with 18 bases left in between. From germline, CDR1 is LNHDA and CDR2 SQIVND (reference sequence). The length of the CDR3 is 15 residues.

CDR3 nucleotide sequence: TGCGCCAGCAGCCCAGAGGGACTTTGGAACACCGGGGAGCTGTTTTTT. This translates into CASSPEGLWNTGELFF. This sequence joins TRBV5-1 and TRBJ2-2; the D gene is possibly TRBD2 (6 bases). In germline, CDR1 is SGHRS, CDR2 YFSETQ. The CDR3 has 16 amino acids. Trimming took 4 bases from V and 1 from J, leaving 14 bases between them.

This sequence joins TRBV5-6 and TRBJ2-7, with TRBD1 as a possible D gene (6 bases). Between the trimmed V and J ends, which lost 4 bases and 7 bases, there was a span of 24 bases. Germline-derived CDR1 and CDR2 are SGHDT and YYEEEE. This CDR3 region has 16 residues. The CDR3 DNA reads as TGTGCCAGCAGCAGAGGGGTGACCGGGACATCTGGGGAGCAGTACTTC. Translated: CASSRGVTGTSGEQYF.

The chain has TRBV12-5 and TRBJ2-7, with D possibly matching TRBD1 (6 bases). This CDR3 has 12 amino acids. Germline assignment: CDR1 LGHNT and CDR2 FRNRAP. V shed 9 bases and J shed 1 base, with 10 bases lying between them. CDR3 coding DNA: TGTGCTAGCAGGGGACCATCCTACGAGCAGTACTTC. This translates into CASRGPSYEQYF. The complete variable domain, with remaining parts taken from reference TRBV12-5 and TRBJ2-7, reads DARVTQTPRHKVTEMGQEVTMRCQPILGHNTVFWYRQTMMQGLELLAYFRNRAPLDDSGMPKDRFSAEMPDATLATLKIQPSEPRDSAVYFCASRGPSYEQYFGPGTRLTVT.

This clone was observed a single time. This sequence joins TRBV7-9 and TRBJ1-6; tentative D call: TRBD1 (6 bases). Trimming pared 0 bases from V and 8 bases from J, leaving 8 bases between. This CDR3 has 14 residues. Germline CDR1 SEHNR, CDR2 FQNEAQ (reference sequence). CDR3 DNA: TGTGCCAGCAGCTTAGCGGACAGTCATTCACCCCTCCACTTT. Its protein is CASSLADSHSPLHF.

The chain carries TRBV29-1 and TRBJ1-1, with 8 bases aligning to TRBD1. The length of the CDR3 is 15 residues. J lost 6 bases, V lost 4 bases, and 13 bases had no gene match. Germline loops: CDR1 SQVTM, CDR2 ANQGSEA. CDR3 sequence (DNA): TGCAGCGTTGGTTTACAGGGGGACTCTAGGGCTGAAGCTTTCTTT. It yields the protein CSVGLQGDSRAEAFF.

This clone was seen only once. This chain connects TRBV4-1 to TRBJ1-2; 9 bases fit TRBD1. Germline CDR1 is MGHRA and CDR2 is YSYEKL. The ends lost 0 bases at V and 4 bases at J; junction bases unmatched: 3. This CDR3 spans 15 amino acids. CDR3 protein: CASSQEWTGVYGYTF. CDR3 coding DNA: TGCGCCAGCAGCCAAGAATGGACAGGGGTCTATGGCTACACCTTC.

This chain links TRBV7-9 with TRBJ2-1; 8 bases match TRBD2. V gave up 2 bases and J gave up 5 bases; unmatched junction bases: 17. Per germline, CDR1 SEHNR and CDR2 FQNEAQ (reference sequence). The CDR3 runs 19 residues. The CDR3 DNA reads TGTGCCAGCAGCTTAAGGAGGGTGGGCGGGAGGCTTCTTAACAATGAGCAGTTCTTC. This sequence encodes CASSLRRVGGRLLNNEQFF.

The V call is TRBV18, the J call TRBJ2-1, with D perhaps TRBD2 (5 bases). Germline assignment: CDR1 KGHSH and CDR2 LQKENI. The CDR3 runs to 13 residues. V was trimmed by 8 bases and J by 6 bases, leaving 14 bases between them. The CDR3 DNA sequence: TGTGCCAGCCAGGACTCGACCCTCAATGAGCAGTTCTTC. It encodes CASQDSTLNEQFF.

The rearrangement joins TRBV28 to TRBJ1-1, with 8 bases that match TRBD1. Germline V lookup: CDR1 MDHEN, CDR2 SYDVKM. The CDR3 is made up of 12 amino acids. J lost 9 bases, V lost 6 bases, and 6 bases had no gene match. This chain's CDR3 is CASSKDREQAFF. In nucleotides, the CDR3 is TGTGCCAGCAGCAAGGACAGGGAGCAAGCTTTCTTT.

This chain joins TRBV10-1 and TRBJ2-3; D is undetermined. CDR1 is WNHNN, CDR2 SYGVQD, per germline (reference sequence). The CDR3 has 14 residues. Deletions cut 7 bases from V and 0 bases from J, with 11 bases between. The CDR3: CASKVTVSTDTQYF. In nucleotides, the CDR3 is TGCGCCAGCAAAGTCACGGTTAGCACAGATACGCAGTATTTT.

J is TRBJ1-1 and V is TRBV11-2; 7 bases match TRBD1. The trim removed 6 bases at V and 3 bases at J, leaving 10 bases unmatched. The CDR3 length is 15 residues. Germline V gene sequence: CDR1 SGHAT, CDR2 FQNNGV. The CDR3 protein is CASRTGQGGYTEAFF. CDR3 nucleotide sequence: TGTGCCAGCAGAACGGGGCAGGGGGGCTACACTGAAGCTTTCTTT.

This chain uses TRBV4-1 with TRBJ2-7; TRBD2 matches 7 bases. The germline CDR1 and CDR2 sequences are MGHRA and YSYEKL. The V gene end was trimmed by 4 bases and the J gene end by 3 bases; junction bases not matched to a gene: 15. The CDR3 length is 17 residues. CDR3 residues: CASSPHLGEGSDYEQYF. The CDR3 DNA reads TGCGCCAGCAGCCCACACTTGGGGGAGGGGTCGGACTACGAGCAGTACTTC.

The genes are TRBV5-4 and TRBJ2-3, with 8 bases aligning to TRBD1. The CDR3 is 15 residues long. Losses at the gene ends were 0 bases for V and 5 bases for J; bases not matched to a gene: 5. Germline V gene lookup returns CDR1 SGHNT and CDR2 YYREEE (reference sequence). The CDR3 coding sequence is TGTGCCAGCAGCTTGGGAGGACAGGGAAGAGATACGCAGTATTTT. This translates into CASSLGGQGRDTQYF.

This clone showed up just once. This chain joins TRBV28 and TRBJ2-6; no clear D. Trimming took 6 bases from V and 0 from J, leaving 9 bases between them. The CDR3 has 15 amino acids. Germline V gives CDR1 MDHEN, CDR2 SYDVKM. Written as DNA, the CDR3 is TGTGCCAGCAGACTGGGCTTCTCTGGGGCCAACGTCCTGACTTTC. Translation gives CASRLGFSGANVLTF.

The DNA of the CDR3 is TGTGCCAGCAGTCCCCTCGGGACAGGGGGCAGGTACTATGGCTACACCTTC. This codes for CASSPLGTGGRYYGYTF. The chain is built from TRBV28 and TRBJ1-2; TRBD1 matches 12 bases. Germline loops: CDR1 MDHEN, CDR2 SYDVKM. The CDR3 has 17 amino acids. V shed 5 bases, J shed 3 bases, and the junction held 10 bases outside the gene matches.

The chain has TRBV28 and TRBJ1-5, with D unresolved. V gave up 1 base and J gave up 1 base, with 8 bases separating them. Per the germline V gene, CDR1 is MDHEN and CDR2 is SYDVKM. This CDR3 spans 15 amino acids. The CDR3 bases are TGTGCCAGCAGTTTATTTCCCCAGAGCAATCAGCCCCAGCATTTT. This encodes CASSLFPQSNQPQHF.